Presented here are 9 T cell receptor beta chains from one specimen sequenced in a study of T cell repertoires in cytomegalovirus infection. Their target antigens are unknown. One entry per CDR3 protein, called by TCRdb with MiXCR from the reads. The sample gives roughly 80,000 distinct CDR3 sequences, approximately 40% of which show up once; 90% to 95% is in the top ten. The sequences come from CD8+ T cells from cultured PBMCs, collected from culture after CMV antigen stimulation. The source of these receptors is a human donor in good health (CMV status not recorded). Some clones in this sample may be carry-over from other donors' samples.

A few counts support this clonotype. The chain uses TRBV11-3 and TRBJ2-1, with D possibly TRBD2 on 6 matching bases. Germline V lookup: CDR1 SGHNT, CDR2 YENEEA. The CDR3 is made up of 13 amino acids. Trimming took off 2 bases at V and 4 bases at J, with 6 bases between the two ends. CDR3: CASSLRGYNEQFF. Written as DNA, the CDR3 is TGTGCCAGCAGCTTACGGGGGTACAATGAGCAGTTCTTC.

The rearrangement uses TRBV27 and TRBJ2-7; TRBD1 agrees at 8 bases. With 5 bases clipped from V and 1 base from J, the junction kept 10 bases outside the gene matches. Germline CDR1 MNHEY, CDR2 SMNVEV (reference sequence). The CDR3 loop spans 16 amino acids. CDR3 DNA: TGTGCCAGCAGTCCGAGACAGGGGTACGATTCCTACGAGCAGTACTTC. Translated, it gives CASSPRQGYDSYEQYF.

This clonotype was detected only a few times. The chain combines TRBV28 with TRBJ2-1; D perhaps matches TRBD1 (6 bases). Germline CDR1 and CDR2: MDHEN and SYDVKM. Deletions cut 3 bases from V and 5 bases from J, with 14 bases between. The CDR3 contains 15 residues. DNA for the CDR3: TGTGCCAGCAGTTTGAGTTCGTCAGGGGACAATGAGCAGTTCTTC. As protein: CASSLSSSGDNEQFF.

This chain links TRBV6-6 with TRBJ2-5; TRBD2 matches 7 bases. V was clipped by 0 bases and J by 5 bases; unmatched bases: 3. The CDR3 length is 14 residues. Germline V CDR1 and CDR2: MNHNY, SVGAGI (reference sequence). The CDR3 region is CASSYSLAEETQYF. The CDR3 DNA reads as TGTGCCAGCAGTTACTCGCTAGCGGAGGAGACCCAGTACTTC.

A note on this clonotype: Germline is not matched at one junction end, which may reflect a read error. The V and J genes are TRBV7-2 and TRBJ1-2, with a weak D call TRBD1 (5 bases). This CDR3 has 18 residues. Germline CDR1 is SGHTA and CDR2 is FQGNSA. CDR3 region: CARSLPRQTETYNYGYTF. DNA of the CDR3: TGTGCCAGAAGCTTACCCCGGCAGACAGAGACTTATAACTATGGCTACACCTTC.

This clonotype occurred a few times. The DNA of the CDR3 is TGTGCCAGCAGCTCGTTGCTGACAGGAGGGACAGATACGCAGTATTTT. Translated, it gives CASSSLLTGGTDTQYF. The chain recombines TRBV7-2 with TRBJ2-3; either TRBD1 or TRBD2 may fit D (6 bases each). This CDR3 is built from 16 residues. Looked up from germline, CDR1 is SGHTA and CDR2 is FQGNSA. V was cut by 4 bases and J by 3 bases, with 17 bases left in between.

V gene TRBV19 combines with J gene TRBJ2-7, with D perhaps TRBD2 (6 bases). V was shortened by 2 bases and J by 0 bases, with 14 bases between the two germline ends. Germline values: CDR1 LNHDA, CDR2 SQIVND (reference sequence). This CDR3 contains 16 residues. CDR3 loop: CASSIRGGNPSYEQYF. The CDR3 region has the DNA TGTGCCAGTAGTATACGAGGCGGGAACCCCTCCTACGAGCAGTACTTC.

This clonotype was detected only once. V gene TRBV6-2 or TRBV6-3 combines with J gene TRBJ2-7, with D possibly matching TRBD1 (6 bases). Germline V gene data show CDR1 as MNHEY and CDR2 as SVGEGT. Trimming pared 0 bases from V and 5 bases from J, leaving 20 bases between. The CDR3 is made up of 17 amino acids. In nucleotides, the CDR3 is TGTGCCAGCAGTTACTCTTTACCGGGACACCTAAAGAACGAGCAGTACTTC. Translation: CASSYSLPGHLKNEQYF.

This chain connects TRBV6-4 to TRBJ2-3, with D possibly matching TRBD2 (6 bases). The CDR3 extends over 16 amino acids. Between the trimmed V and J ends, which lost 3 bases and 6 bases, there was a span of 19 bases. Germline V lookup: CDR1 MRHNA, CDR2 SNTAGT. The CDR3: CASSDRGGAVLDTQYF. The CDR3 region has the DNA TGTGCCAGCAGTGATCGAGGCGGGGCAGTGTTGGATACGCAGTATTTT.